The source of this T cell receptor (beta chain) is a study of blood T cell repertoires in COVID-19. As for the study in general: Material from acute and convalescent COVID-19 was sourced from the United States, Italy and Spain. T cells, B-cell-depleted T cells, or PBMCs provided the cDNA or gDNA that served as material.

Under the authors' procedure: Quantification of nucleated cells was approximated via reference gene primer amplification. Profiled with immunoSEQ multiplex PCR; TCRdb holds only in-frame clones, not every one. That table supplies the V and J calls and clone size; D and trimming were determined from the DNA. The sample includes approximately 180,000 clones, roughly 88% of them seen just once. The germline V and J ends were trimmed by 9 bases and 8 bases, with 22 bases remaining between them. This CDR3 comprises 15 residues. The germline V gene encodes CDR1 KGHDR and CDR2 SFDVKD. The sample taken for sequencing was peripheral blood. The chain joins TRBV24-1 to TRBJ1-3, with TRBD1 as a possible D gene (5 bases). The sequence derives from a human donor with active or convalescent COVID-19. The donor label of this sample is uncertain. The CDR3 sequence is CATPGGAGKEHTIYF. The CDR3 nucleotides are TGTGCCACCCCGGGCGGGGCAGGGAAGGAGCACACCATATATTTT.